This TCR beta chain was profiled in a study of spatial heterogeneity in lung cancer. For the study at large: Samples were obtained from some 72 donors, all untreated early-stage non-small cell lung cancer patients. In raw reads, more than 8.5 appearances on average were recorded for each unique TCR and UMI combination. Study results and limitations: At tumor resection, ubiquitous expanded TCRs were detected in blood more often than later.

Turning to this clonotype: Its antigen remains unidentified.

This CDR3 comprises 14 residues. Germline assignment: CDR1 MDHEN and CDR2 SYDVKM. The germline V and J ends were trimmed by 6 bases and 7 bases, with 16 bases remaining between them. MiXCR, run by TCRdb on the 5' RACE reads, gives a single entry per CDR3 protein. The sample lists some 110,000 distinct CDR3 sequences; 9.5% to 15% were seen once. Time point in this sample: blood at routine non-recurrence follow-up after resection. Whole RNA came from tumor, nontumor lung or frozen PBMC and was sequenced without being sorted. This chain links TRBV28 with TRBJ1-5; possibly TRBD1 for D (6 bases). This receptor was taken from a male donor with early-stage non-small cell lung cancer. This specimen was PBMCs, taken at follow-up. The CDR3 loop is CASRVTGGWQPQHF. DNA of the CDR3: TGTGCCAGCAGAGTGACAGGAGGGTGGCAGCCCCAGCATTTT.